This entry describes one TCR beta chain. This receptor's antigen is unknown. The cohort comprised some 680 healthy bone marrow donors. All cohort members were sampled while nominally healthy, although unrecorded immune exposures were likely present. The donor tested CMV seronegative and was one of the 352 seronegative cohort members. A peripheral blood sample was provided by each donor, and peripheral blood mononuclear cells were used for TCR beta sequencing. Genomic DNA was extracted from the blood cell samples with the Qiagen DNeasy Blood Extraction Kit. The entry originates in a study of cytomegalovirus exposure and HLA in healthy donors (dated 2017 in TCRdb). For the wider study: An earlier analysis of under 600 of the donors reported 276 Gb of sequence data and around 110 million unique TCR beta sequences from 150 million to 200 million T cells. An early release covering more than 500 HLA-typed donors comprised about 320 gigabases of sequencing data and some 79 million unique TCR sequences. Of the 300 to 400 genotyped donors, roughly 80% fell in the genetic ancestry cluster associated with self-reported Caucasian donors. The study aimed to test whether cataloging public T cell receptors could reveal signatures of past pathogen exposure. Using immunosequencing, the study profiled T cell repertoires from about 620 subjects and related those repertoires to cytomegalovirus serostatus. In addition to the first cohort of 650 to 750 subjects, a separate validation cohort of over 90 different subjects was used. High-throughput TCR immunosequencing, statistical association of individual TCRs with disease status, and machine learning were combined to predict cytomegalovirus infection status. A later analysis re-examined previously published TCR beta repertoires from roughly 650 donors and added high-resolution HLA genotyping to investigate patterns of TCR occurrence. Rather than using new phenotypic data, the later analysis identified candidate immune exposures from TCR beta sequences and from how often those sequences occurred across donors. To decide whether each TCR beta V gene segment behaved as functional or pseudogenic, an earlier analysis of several hundred of the donors relied on high-throughput TCR beta sequencing. Alongside the repertoire data, information on donor age, sex, ethnicity and CMV serostatus was compiled. A later genetic analysis used genome-wide SNP genotypes for about three fifths of the 666 donors, treating that subset as a discovery cohort. Every discovery cohort repertoire had been produced on one sequencing platform. Class I and class II HLA loci were covered by the typing at four-digit resolution. The number of donors typed differed by locus, with about 629-630 for A, B, C, DRB1 and DQB1, more than 500 for DQA1, over 600 for DPA1, and 472 for DPB1. Roughly five DR-DQ haplotypes were handled as single units for association and clustering, since linkage in the cohort was strong. On average, over 200,000 unique TCR beta nucleotide sequences were sequenced per donor among 398 genotyped donors of the cohort, with roughly 18% of those sequences being non-productive. The research as a whole found: Sequencing depth was assumed to be roughly uniform across donors in the presence/absence analyses, though that assumption may not hold. Strong co-occurrence of HLA alleles, especially DR and DQ, made assigning TCR associations to individual alleles difficult. A few of the identified cytomegalovirus-associated TCR beta chains were confirmed in vitro to be specific for cytomegalovirus antigens. In a later genetic analysis, fewer N-insertions in productive TCRs were reported among donors in an Asian-associated ancestry cluster than the approximately 710-donor mean. Most CMV-associated TCR beta chains appeared to be HLA-restricted in a later analysis, and the HLA associations seemed to be driven largely by CMV exposure. The classifier was reported to diagnose cytomegalovirus status with high specificity and sensitivity in both the original and validation cohorts. Because counts were too low, seventeen rarely observed V segments, including chromosome 9 orphons, were excluded from the earlier analysis of 587 of the donors. Specific HLA alleles were associated with 16,951 TCR beta sequences at a false discovery rate of 0.05 in a later analysis. This cohort had only TCR beta chains sequenced, and the lack of alpha or paired-chain data limited which features could be detected. V-gene and J-gene trimming of TCR beta chains was associated with a missense DCLRE1C variant in a later genetic analysis, and the association was replicated in an independent cohort. Compared with equally common non-associated chains, HLA-associated TCR beta chains in a later analysis were more clonally expanded and had lower generation probabilities. In a later analysis, several top co-occurrence clusters were reported to appear linked to parvovirus B19, influenza, CMV and Epstein-Barr virus. According to the authors, the approach could potentially be generalized to other disease states and immunological phenotypes. Linkage disequilibrium might explain the correlated functional status among segregating V segments, but an unknown experimental factor could not be ruled out. A further reported finding was that TCR beta sequences accurately predicted the HLA-A and HLA-B alleles for most subjects in the first cohort. Most TCR sequences were seen in very few donors, while some public TCRs were found in many individuals. In an earlier analysis of 587 of the donors, most TCR beta V segments appeared in productive rearrangements about 87% or about 30% of the time, broadly matching IMGT annotations. A total of fewer than 200 TCR beta chains were listed by the study as associated with cytomegalovirus. A group of highly shared sequence variants was considered likely to be a technical artifact of the sequencing pipeline. Because some donors lacked HLA typing at each locus, the association tests relied only on the typed subset. In a later analysis, the rate of TCR association differed among HLA loci, with DRB1 alleles having the most associated TCRs and HLA-C alleles having the fewest. For the cohort, immune exposure information was limited to CMV serostatus. Because the 87-base-pair reads could not distinguish some IMGT-functional V segments, including TRBV6-2 and TRBV6-3, those segments were excluded.

CDR1 and CDR2 (KGHSH, LQKENI) derive from the germline V gene. The junction shows trimming of 4 bases on V and 4 bases on J, and the gene matches do not reach 7 bases of it. The CDR3 has 15 amino acids, counting the end cysteine and phenylalanine. Just the 45-base CDR3 DNA is kept, in frame starting at base 1. Libraries came from the immunoSEQ multiplex PCR assay. A mixture of 60 forward primers for TCR Vbeta segments and 13 reverse primers for TCR Jbeta segments was used in the multiplex PCR. The CDR3 region of rearranged TCR beta genes was amplified from genomic DNA with a multiplex PCR assay. On the Illumina HiSeq System, the amplified TCR beta libraries were sequenced as 87-base-pair reads. Regarding the original processing steps: A later analysis tallied roughly 76 million unique TCR beta chains across the 610 or so repertoires, and around 10 million of those chains were shared by two or more donors. Raw reads were error-corrected and collapsed into unique sequences with a nearest-neighbor algorithm that merged closely related sequences to remove PCR and sequencing errors. V, D and J gene segments were assigned by aligning CDR3 sequences to IMGT reference sequences. For a sequence to be retained, at least a six-nucleotide match to both a V gene segment and a J gene segment was required. Rearrangements were classified as productive when the CDR3 lacked stop codons and remained in frame with V and J, and all other rearrangements were classified as non-productive. Following IMGT convention, CDR3 was defined as the stretch from the second conserved V-encoded cysteine to the conserved J-encoded phenylalanine. The earlier analysis of about 620 of the donors excluded sequences that lacked an unambiguous match to a single V gene segment. An earlier analysis of a few hundred of the donors called V segments functional above 56.7% productive rearrangements and segregating when the between-donor standard deviation exceeded 5%. A statistical classification framework was developed to diagnose cytomegalovirus status using the catalog of TCR beta chain sequences. In a later analysis, TCR nucleotide sequences were compared against IMGT/GENE-DB human TR gene sequences so that V and J genes could be assigned. The TCRdist pipeline was used in a later analysis to assign CDR3 sequences and most-parsimonious VDJ recombination scenarios. In a later analysis, every TCR beta chain was defined by the combination of its CDR3 amino acid sequence and its V-gene family, and reads without a unique V-gene family were dropped. As a way to deal with suspected cross-contamination and a sequencing artifact, a later analysis dropped under 600 nucleotide sequences that were highly shared and had low generation probability. In a later analysis, a clonal expansion index was calculated for each public chain from normalized within-repertoire ranks of inferred template counts. In a later analysis, generation probabilities were computed using a VDJ recombination model fitted to out-of-frame rearrangements, and the results were checked against IGoR. In a later analysis, hypergeometric tests were used to score TCR-TCR, TCR-HLA and TCR-CMV co-occurrence, with a repertoire-size bias correction applied to TCR pairs. A later analysis estimated false discovery rates by permuting HLA or CMV assignments 20 times. In a later analysis, co-occurring TCRs were grouped with DBSCAN, and TCRdist sequence similarity was added when clustering was performed within HLA-allele-positive subsets. For co-occurrence clustering, repertoires with fewer than 30,000 or more than 120,000 public chains were excluded, along with about five repertoires with anomalous nucleotide sharing. Imported from immuneACCESS, the table was reduced by TCRdb to in-frame sequences with V and J called. These copies leave out some clones; in studies compared against another copy, an unresolved V gene accounts for under half, and the cause of the remainder is not known. The V and J calls and the clone size are those of that table, but D and trimming were determined from the DNA. This sample's records show 95,000 to 150,000 clones. In total, the top ten clones hold around 4% of the sample.

The chain couples TRBV18 to TRBJ1-1; a stretch of 9 junction bases matches TRBD1. Input material: PBMCs. The source of this sequence is a man aged 18 to 29 in good health and CMV-seronegative. The DNA sequence follows: TGTGCCAGCTCACAGGTTCCGGGACAGGGCACTGAAGCTTTCTTT. Its protein product is CASSQVPGQGTEAFF. The CDR3, completed at both ends by the reference TRBV18 and TRBJ1-1 genes, gives the full variable domain NAGVMQNPRHLVRRRGQEARLRCSPMKGHSHVYWYRQLPEEGLKFMVYLQKENIIDESGMPKERFSAEFPKEGPSILRIQQVVRGDSAAYFCASSQVPGQGTEAFFGQGTRLTVV.